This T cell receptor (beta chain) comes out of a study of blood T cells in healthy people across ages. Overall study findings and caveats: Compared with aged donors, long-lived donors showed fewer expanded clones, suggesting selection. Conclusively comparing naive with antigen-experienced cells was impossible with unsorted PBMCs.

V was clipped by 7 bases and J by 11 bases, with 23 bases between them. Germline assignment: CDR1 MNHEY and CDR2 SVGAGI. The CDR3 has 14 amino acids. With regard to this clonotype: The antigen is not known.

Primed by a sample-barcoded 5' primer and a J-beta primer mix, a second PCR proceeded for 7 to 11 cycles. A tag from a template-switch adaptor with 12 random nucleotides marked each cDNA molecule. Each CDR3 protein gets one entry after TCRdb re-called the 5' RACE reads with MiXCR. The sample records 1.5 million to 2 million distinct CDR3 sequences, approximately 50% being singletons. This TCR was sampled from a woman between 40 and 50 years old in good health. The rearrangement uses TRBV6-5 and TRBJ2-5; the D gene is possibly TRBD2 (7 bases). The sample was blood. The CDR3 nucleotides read TGTGCCAGCACGCGGAGGGGGGGGGACAATGAGCAGTACTTC. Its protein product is CASTRRGGDNEQYF.